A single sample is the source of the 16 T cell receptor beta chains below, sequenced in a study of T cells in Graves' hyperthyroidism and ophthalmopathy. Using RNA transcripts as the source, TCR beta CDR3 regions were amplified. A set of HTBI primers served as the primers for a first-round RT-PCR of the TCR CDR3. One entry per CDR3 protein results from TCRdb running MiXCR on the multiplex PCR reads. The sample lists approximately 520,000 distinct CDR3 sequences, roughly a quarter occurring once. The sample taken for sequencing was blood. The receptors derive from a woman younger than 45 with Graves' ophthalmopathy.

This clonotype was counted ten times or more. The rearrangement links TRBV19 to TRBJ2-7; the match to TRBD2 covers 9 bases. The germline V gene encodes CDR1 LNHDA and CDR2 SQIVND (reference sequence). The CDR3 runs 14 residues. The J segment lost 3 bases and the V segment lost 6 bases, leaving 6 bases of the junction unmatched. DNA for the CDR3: TGTGCCAGTAGCCCGCAGACTAGCGGCTACGAGCAGTACTTC. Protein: CASSPQTSGYEQYF.

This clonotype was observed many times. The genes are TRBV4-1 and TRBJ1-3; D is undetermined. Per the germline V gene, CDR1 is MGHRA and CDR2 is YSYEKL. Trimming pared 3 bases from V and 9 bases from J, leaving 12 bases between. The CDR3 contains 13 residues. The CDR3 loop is CASSQTAVGTIYF. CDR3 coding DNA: TGCGCCAGCAGCCAGACGGCCGTGGGCACCATATATTTT.

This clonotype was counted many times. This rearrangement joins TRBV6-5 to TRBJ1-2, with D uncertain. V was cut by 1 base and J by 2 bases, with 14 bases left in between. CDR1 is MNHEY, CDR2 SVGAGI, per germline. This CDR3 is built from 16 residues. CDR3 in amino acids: CASSYWPHSTNYGYTF. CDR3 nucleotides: TGTGCCAGCAGTTACTGGCCCCACAGCACAAACTATGGCTACACCTTC.

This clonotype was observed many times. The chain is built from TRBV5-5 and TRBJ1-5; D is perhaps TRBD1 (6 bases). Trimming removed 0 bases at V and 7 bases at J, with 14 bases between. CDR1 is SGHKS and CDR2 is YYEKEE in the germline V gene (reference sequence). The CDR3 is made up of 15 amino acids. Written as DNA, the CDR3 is TGTGCCAGCAGCTTGGGGGACACGGCCATCCAGCCCCAGCATTTT. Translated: CASSLGDTAIQPQHF.

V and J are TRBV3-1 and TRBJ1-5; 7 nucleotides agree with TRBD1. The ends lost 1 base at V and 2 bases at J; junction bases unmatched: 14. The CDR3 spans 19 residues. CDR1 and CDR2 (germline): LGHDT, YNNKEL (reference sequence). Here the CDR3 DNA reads TGTGCCAGCAGCCAAGTCGGGACAGTATCGTCTCGGGGCAATCAGCCCCAGCATTTT. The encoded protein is CASSQVGTVSSRGNQPQHF.

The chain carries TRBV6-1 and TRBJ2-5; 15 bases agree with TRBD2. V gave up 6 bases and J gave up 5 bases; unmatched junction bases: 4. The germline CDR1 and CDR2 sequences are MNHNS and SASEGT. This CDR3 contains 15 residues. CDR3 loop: CASSRGTSGRETQYF. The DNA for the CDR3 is TGTGCCAGCAGCCGAGGGACTAGCGGGAGGGAGACCCAGTACTTC.

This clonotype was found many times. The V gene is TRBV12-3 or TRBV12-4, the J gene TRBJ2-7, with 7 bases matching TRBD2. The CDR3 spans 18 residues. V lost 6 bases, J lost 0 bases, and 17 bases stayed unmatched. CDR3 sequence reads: CASSPLGWSSGSSYEQYF. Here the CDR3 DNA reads TGTGCCAGCAGCCCTCTCGGATGGTCTAGCGGTAGCTCCTACGAGCAGTACTTC.

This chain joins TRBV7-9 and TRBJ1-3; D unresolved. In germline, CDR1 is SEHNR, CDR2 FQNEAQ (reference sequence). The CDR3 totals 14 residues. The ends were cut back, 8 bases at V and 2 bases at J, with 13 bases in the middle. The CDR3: CASYQTLPGNTIYF. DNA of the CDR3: TGTGCCAGCTACCAGACTTTACCTGGAAACACCATATATTTT. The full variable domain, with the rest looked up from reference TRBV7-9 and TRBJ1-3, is DTGVSQNPRHKITKRGQNVTFRCDPISEHNRLYWYRQTLGQGPEFLTYFQNEAQLEKSRLLSDRFSAERPKGSFSTLEIQRTEQGDSAMYLCASYQTLPGNTIYFGEGSWLTVV.

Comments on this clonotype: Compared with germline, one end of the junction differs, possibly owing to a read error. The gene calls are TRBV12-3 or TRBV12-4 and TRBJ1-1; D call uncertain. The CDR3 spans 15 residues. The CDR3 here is CASSLGGSQNTEASF. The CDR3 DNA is TGTGCCAGCAGTTTAGGTGGAAGCCAGAACACTGAAGCTTCCTTT.

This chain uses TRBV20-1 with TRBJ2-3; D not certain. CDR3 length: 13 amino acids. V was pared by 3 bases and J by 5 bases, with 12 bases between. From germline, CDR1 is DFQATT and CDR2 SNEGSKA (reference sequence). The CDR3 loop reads CSARPTTQDTQYF. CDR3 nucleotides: TGCAGTGCTAGGCCCACAACTCAAGATACGCAGTATTTT.

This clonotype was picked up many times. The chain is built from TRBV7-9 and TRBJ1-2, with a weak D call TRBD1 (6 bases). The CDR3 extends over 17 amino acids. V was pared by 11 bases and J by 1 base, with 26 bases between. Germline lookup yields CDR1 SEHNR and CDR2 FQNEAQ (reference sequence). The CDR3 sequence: CAGQDRMSILDNYGYTF. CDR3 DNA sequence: TGTGCCGGACAAGACAGGATGTCAATCTTGGATAACTATGGCTACACCTTC.

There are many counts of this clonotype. The CDR3 DNA reads as TGTGCCAGCAGCCGTTCACAGGGGGTCGAGCAGTACTTC. Protein sequence: CASSRSQGVEQYF. The chain links TRBV7-3 to TRBJ2-7, with 8 bases aligning to TRBD1. There are 13 residues in the CDR3. Germline loops: CDR1 SGHTA, CDR2 FQGTGA. The trim removed 5 bases at V and 6 bases at J, leaving 6 bases unmatched.

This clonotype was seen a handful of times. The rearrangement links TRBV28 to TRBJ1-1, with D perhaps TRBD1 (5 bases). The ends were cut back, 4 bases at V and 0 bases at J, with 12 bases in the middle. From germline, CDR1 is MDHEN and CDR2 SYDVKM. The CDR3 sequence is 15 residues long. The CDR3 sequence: CASSSNRGVNTEAFF. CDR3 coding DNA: TGTGCCAGCAGTTCCAATCGGGGGGTGAACACTGAAGCTTTCTTT.

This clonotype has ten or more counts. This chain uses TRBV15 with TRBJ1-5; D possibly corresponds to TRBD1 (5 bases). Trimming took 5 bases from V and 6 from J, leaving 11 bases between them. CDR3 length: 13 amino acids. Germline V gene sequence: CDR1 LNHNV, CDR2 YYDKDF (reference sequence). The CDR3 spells CATSLRGGQPQHF. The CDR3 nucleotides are TGTGCCACCAGCTTGAGGGGCGGTCAGCCCCAGCATTTT.

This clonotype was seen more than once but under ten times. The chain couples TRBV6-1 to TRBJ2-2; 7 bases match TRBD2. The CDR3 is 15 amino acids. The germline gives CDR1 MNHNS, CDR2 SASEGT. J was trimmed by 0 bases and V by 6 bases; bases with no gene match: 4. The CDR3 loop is CASRLAETNTGELFF. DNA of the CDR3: TGTGCCAGCAGGCTAGCGGAGACGAACACCGGGGAGCTGTTTTTT.

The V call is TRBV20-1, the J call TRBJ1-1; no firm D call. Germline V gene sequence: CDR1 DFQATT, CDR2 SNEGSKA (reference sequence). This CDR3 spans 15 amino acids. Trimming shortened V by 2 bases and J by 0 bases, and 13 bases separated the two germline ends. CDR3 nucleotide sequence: TGCAGTGCTAGATCAATCCTCGCCTTGAACACTGAAGCTTTCTTT. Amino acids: CSARSILALNTEAFF.